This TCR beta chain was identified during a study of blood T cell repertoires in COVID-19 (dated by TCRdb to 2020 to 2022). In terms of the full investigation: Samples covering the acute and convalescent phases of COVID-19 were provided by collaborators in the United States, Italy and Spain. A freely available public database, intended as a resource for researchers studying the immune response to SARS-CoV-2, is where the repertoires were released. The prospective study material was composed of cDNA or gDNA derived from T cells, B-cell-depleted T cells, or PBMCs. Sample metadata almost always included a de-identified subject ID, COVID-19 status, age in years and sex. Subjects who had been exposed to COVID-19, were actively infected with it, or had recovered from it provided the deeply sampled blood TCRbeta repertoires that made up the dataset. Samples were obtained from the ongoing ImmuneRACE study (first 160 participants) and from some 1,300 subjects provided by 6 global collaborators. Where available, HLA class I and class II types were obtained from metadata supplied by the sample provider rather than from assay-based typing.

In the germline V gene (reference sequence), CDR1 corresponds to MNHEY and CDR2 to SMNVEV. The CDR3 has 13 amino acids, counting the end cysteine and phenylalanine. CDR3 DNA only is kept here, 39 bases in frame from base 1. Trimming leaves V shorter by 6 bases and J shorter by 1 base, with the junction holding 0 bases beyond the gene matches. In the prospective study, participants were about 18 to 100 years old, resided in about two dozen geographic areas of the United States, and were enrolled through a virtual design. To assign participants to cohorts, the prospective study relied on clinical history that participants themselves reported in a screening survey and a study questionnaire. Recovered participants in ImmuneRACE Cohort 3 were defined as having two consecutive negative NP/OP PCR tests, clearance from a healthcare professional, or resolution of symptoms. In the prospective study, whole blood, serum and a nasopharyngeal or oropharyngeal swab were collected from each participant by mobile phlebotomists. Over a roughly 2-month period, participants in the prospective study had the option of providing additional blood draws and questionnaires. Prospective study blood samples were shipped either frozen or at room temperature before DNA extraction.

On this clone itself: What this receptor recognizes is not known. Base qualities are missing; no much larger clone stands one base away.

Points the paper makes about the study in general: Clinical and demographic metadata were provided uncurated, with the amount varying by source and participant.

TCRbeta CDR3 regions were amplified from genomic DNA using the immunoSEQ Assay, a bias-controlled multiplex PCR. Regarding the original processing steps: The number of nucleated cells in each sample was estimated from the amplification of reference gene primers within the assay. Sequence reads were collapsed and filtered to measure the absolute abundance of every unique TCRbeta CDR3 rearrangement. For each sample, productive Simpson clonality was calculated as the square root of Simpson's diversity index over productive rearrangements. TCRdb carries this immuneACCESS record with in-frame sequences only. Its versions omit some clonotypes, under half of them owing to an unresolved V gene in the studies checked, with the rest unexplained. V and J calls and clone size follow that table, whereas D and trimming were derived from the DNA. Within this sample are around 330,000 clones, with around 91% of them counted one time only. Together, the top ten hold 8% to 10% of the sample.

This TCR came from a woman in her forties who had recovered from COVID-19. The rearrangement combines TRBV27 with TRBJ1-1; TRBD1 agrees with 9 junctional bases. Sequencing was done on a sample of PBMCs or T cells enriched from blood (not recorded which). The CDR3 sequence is CASRQGANTEAFF. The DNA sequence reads TGTGCCAGCAGACAGGGGGCGAACACTGAAGCTTTCTTT.